Shown below are 11 T cell receptor beta chains from a single sample sequenced in a study of blood T cell repertoires in COVID-19. Using immunoSEQ multiplex PCR, the repertoire was profiled, and TCRdb retains in-frame clones only, with some absent. Here the sample spans some 350,000 clones, over 75% being singletons. The source material was PBMCs or T cells enriched from blood (not recorded which). Source of these receptors: a man younger than 45 who had recovered from COVID-19.

The rearrangement uses TRBV27 and TRBJ2-1, with TRBD2 matching over 8 bases. The CDR3 covers 15 residues. The germline V gene has CDR1 MNHEY and CDR2 SMNVEV (reference sequence). The ends lost 6 bases at V and 4 bases at J; junction bases unmatched: 8. CDR3 sequence (DNA): TGTGCCAGCAGCCTCGGGGGGGTTTCTTACAATGAGCAGTTCTTC. Protein sequence: CASSLGGVSYNEQFF.

This clone was counted between two and nine times. J is TRBJ2-5 and V is TRBV5-4; D is undetermined. Trimming removed 0 bases at V and 5 bases at J, with 14 bases between. CDR1 is SGHNT, CDR2 YYREEE, per germline (reference sequence). The CDR3 contains 15 residues. In nucleotides, the CDR3 is TGTGCCAGCAGCTTGGGAGGAAGCAAGGCGGAGACCCAGTACTTC. This codes for CASSLGGSKAETQYF.

V usage is TRBV4-1 and J usage is TRBJ2-7; 8 bases map to TRBD1. This CDR3 spans 15 amino acids. The V segment lost 4 bases and the J segment 3 bases; nucleotides outside the gene matches: 8. Per germline, CDR1 MGHRA and CDR2 YSYEKL. The CDR3 loop is CASSLRQGTNYEQYF. The CDR3 DNA reads TGCGCCAGCAGCCTACGACAGGGGACGAACTACGAGCAGTACTTC.

The J gene is TRBJ2-1, the V gene TRBV5-1; 9 bases line up with TRBD1. V was pared by 4 bases and J by 7 bases, with 9 bases of the junction left unmatched. Germline V lookup: CDR1 SGHRS, CDR2 YFSETQ. The CDR3 runs 15 residues. Here the CDR3 reads CASSGTGGAGNEQFF. The CDR3 coding sequence is TGCGCCAGCAGCGGAACAGGGGGCGCAGGGAATGAGCAGTTCTTC.

There are a few counts of this clone. The rearrangement uses TRBV27 and TRBJ2-5, with TRBD2 matching over 8 bases. Germline assignment: CDR1 MNHEY and CDR2 SMNVEV (reference sequence). This CDR3 has 15 residues. V shed 3 bases and J 5 bases; nucleotides not matched to a gene: 8. CDR3 bases: TGTGCCAGCAGTTTCGGGGGGGCTAGGAGGGAGACCCAGTACTTC. Protein product: CASSFGGARRETQYF.

The rearrangement uses TRBV19 and TRBJ1-2; TRBD1 is a possible D gene (5 bases). The CDR3 is made up of 15 amino acids. Germline assignment: CDR1 LNHDA and CDR2 SQIVND (reference sequence). The V end was cut by 4 bases, the J end by 4 bases, with 16 bases between. CDR3 sequence (DNA): TGTGCCAGTAGTACCGCCACAAGAAGGGGCTATGGCTACACCTTC. This sequence encodes CASSTATRRGYGYTF.

J is TRBJ1-2 and V is TRBV27; D remains ambiguous. V lost 7 bases, J lost 0 bases, and 12 bases lay in between. Germline CDR1 is MNHEY and CDR2 is SMNVEV (reference sequence). The CDR3 contains 14 residues. CDR3 nucleotides: TGTGCCAGCAAAATCTCGTCAGCTAACTATGGCTACACCTTC. The encoded protein is CASKISSANYGYTF.

The chain joins TRBV4-1 to TRBJ2-7; 7 bases are a match to TRBD1. Germline CDR1 is MGHRA and CDR2 is YSYEKL. The junction had 7 bases not matched to a gene; V was cut back by 2 bases and J by 3 bases. This CDR3 contains 15 residues. In DNA, the CDR3 is TGCGCCAGCAGCCAACCCGGACAGGACCTCTACGAGCAGTACTTC. Translating gives CASSQPGQDLYEQYF.

The DNA for the CDR3 is TGTGCCAGCAGTCTGGACAGGACTGGAAACACCATATATTTT. Amino acids: CASSLDRTGNTIYF. This chain links TRBV28 with TRBJ1-3, with TRBD1 identical over 7 bases. The CDR3 is 14 amino acids. The germline CDR1 and CDR2 sequences are MDHEN and SYDVKM. V lost 5 bases to trimming and J lost 2 bases; unmatched junction nucleotides: 3.

The chain has TRBV6-5 and TRBJ2-3, with TRBD2 as a possible D gene (7 bases). Trimming took 5 bases from V and 0 from J, leaving 12 bases between them. The length of the CDR3 is 15 residues. Germline CDR1 reads MNHEY; CDR2 reads SVGAGI. CDR3 loop: CASSRGAKSTDTQYF. CDR3 bases: TGTGCCAGCAGTCGGGGGGCGAAAAGCACAGATACGCAGTATTTT.

This clone was found once. The genes are TRBV2 and TRBJ1-6, with 8 bases that match TRBD1. The CDR3 consists of 15 residues. With 6 bases clipped from V and 7 bases from J, the junction kept 8 bases outside the gene matches. Germline lookup yields CDR1 SNHLY and CDR2 FYNNEI. Written as DNA, the CDR3 is TGTGCCAGCAGGCTGGCAGGGGGCATGAATTCACCCCTCCACTTT. This sequence encodes CASRLAGGMNSPLHF.